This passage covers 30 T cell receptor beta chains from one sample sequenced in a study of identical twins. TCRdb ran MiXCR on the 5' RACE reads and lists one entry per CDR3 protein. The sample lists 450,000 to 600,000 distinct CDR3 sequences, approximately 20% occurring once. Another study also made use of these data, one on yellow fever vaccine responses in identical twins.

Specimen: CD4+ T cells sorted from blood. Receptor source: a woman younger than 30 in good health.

CDR3: CASSKRQGGMETQYF. CDR3 coding DNA: TGTGCCAGCAGCAAACGACAGGGGGGGATGGAGACCCAGTACTTC. The chain uses TRBV7-2 and TRBJ2-5, with 9 positions matching TRBD1. CDR1 and CDR2 from the germline V gene are SGHTA and FQGNSA. The CDR3 has 15 residues. V lost 5 bases, J lost 5 bases, and 9 bases stayed unmatched.

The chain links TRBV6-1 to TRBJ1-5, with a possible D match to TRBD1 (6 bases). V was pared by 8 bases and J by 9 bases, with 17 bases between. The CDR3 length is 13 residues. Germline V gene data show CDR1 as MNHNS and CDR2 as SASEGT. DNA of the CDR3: TGTGCCAGCGTGGAAGGGGGACCTCGGCCCCAGCATTTT. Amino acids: CASVEGGPRPQHF.

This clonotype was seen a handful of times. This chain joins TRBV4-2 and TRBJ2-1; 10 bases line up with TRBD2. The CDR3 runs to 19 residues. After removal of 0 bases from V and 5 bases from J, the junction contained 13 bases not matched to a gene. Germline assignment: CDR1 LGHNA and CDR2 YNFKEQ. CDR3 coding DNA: TGTGCCAGCAGCCAAGAATACGTAGCGGGAGGCCCCAAAGACAATGAGCAGTTCTTC. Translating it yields CASSQEYVAGGPKDNEQFF.

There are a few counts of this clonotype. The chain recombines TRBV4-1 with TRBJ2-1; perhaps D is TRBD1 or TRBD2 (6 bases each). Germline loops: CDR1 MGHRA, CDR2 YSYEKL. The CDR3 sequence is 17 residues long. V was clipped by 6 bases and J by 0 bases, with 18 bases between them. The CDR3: CASSHLGGRASYNEQFF. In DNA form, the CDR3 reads TGCGCCAGCAGTCACCTAGGGGGGCGGGCCTCCTACAATGAGCAGTTCTTC.

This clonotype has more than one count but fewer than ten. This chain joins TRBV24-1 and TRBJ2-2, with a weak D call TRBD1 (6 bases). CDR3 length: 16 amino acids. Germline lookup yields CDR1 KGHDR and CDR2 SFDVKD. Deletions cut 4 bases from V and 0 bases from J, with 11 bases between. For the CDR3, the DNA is TGTGCCACCAGTGACCCCAGGGGCGCGAACACCGGGGAGCTGTTTTTT. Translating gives CATSDPRGANTGELFF.

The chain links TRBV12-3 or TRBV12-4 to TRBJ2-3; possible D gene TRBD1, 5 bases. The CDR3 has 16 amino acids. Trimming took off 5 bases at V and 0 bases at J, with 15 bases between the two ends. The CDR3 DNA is TGTGCCAGCAGTCGGGCTGCACAGGCAAGCACAGATACGCAGTATTTT. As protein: CASSRAAQASTDTQYF.

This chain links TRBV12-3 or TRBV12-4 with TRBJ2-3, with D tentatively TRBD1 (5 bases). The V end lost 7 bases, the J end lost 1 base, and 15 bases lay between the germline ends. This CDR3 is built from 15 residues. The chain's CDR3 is CASTSWGAGTDTQYF. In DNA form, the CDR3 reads TGTGCCAGCACCTCTTGGGGCGCTGGCACAGATACGCAGTATTTT.

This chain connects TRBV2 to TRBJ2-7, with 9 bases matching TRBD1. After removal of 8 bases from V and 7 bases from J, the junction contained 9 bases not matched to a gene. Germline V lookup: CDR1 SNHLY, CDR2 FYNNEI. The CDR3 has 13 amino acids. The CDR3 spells CASYRDRVDEQYF. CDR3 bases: TGTGCCAGCTACCGGGACAGGGTAGATGAGCAGTACTTC.

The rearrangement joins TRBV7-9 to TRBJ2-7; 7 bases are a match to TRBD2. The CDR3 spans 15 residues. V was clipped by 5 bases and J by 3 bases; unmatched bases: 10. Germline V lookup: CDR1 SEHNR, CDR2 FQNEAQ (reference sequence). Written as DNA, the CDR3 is TGTGCCAGCAGCCCGCAGGGAGCGGGAAGCTACGAGCAGTACTTC. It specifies CASSPQGAGSYEQYF.

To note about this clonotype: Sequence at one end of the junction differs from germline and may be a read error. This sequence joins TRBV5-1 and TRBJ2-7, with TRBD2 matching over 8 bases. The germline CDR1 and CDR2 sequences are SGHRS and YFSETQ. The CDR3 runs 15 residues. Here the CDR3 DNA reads TGCGCCAGCCGTTCCCCAAGCGGGAGAATTGGCGAGCACTACTTC. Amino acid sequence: CASRSPSGRIGEHYF.

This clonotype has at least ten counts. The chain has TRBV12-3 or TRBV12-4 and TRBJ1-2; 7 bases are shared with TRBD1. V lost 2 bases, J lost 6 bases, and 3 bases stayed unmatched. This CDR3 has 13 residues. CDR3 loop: CASSLQGVDGYTF. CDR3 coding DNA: TGTGCCAGCAGTTTACAGGGGGTGGATGGCTACACCTTC.

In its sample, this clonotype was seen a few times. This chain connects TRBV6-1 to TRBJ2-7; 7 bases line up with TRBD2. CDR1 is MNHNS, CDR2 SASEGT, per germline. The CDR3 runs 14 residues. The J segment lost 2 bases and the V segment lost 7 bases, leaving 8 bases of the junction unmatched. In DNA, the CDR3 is TGTGCCAGCACTACAGGCGGGACTACCTACGAGCAGTACTTC. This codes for CASTTGGTTYEQYF.

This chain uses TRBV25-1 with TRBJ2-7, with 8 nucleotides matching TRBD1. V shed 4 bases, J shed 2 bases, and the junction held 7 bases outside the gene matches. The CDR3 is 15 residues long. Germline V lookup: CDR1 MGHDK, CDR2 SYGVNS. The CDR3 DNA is TGTGCCAGCAGTGGAAAGGACAGGGTCGCCTACGAGCAGTACTTC. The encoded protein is CASSGKDRVAYEQYF.

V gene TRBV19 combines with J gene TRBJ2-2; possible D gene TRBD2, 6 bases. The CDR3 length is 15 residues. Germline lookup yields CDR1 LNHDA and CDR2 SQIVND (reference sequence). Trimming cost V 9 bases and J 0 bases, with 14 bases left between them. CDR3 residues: CASGSRQTNTGELFF. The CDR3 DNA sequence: TGTGCCAGCGGGAGTAGACAGACGAACACCGGGGAGCTGTTTTTT.

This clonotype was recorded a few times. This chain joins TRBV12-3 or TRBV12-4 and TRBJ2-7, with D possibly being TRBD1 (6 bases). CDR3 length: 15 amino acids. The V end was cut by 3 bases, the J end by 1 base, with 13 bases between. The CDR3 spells CASSLRGTPSYEQYV. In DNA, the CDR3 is TGTGCCAGCAGTTTGAGGGGGACACCTTCCTACGAGCAGTACGTC.

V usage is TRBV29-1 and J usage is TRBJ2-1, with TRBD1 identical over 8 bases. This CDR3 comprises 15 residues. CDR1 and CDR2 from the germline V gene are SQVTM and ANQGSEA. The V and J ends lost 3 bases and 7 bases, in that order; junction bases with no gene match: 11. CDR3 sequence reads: CSVDARQGARNEQFF. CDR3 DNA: TGCAGCGTTGACGCTCGGCAGGGGGCGCGAAATGAGCAGTTCTTC.

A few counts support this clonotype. As DNA, the CDR3 is TGCAGTGCTTACGGGACTAGCGGGAGGGGCGGGGAGCTGTTTTTT. The encoded protein is CSAYGTSGRGGELFF. The rearrangement links TRBV20-1 to TRBJ2-2, with TRBD2 matching over 16 bases. CDR3 length: 15 amino acids. Germline values: CDR1 DFQATT, CDR2 SNEGSKA (reference sequence). V lost 5 bases, J lost 7 bases, and 4 bases stayed unmatched.

The CDR3 loop is CASSIRASGPGYEQYF. The CDR3 region has the DNA TGTGCCAGTAGTATTCGAGCTAGCGGGCCTGGCTACGAGCAGTACTTC. The rearrangement uses TRBV19 and TRBJ2-7; the match to TRBD2 covers 8 bases. Losses at the gene ends were 3 bases for V and 3 bases for J; bases not matched to a gene: 10. Germline V CDR1 and CDR2: LNHDA, SQIVND (reference sequence). CDR3 size: 16 residues.

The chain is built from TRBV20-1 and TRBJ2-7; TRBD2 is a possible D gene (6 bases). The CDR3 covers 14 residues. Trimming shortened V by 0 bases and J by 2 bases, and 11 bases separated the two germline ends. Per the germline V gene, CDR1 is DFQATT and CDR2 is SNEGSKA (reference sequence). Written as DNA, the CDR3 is TGCAGTGCTAGAGATCCTCGGGGGACCTACGAGCAGTACGTC. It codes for CSARDPRGTYEQYV.

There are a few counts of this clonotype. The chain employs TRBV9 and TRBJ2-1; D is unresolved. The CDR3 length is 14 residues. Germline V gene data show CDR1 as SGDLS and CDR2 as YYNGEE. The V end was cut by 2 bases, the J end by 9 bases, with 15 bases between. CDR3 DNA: TGTGCCAGCAGCGTCCTGTCAAGTCCGAGTGAGCAGTTCTTC. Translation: CASSVLSSPSEQFF.

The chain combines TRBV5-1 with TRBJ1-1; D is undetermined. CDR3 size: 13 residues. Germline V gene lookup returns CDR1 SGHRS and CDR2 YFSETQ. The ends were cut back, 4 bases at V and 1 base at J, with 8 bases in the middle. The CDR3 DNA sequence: TGCGCCAGCAGCAGCTACAGGAACACTGAAGCTTTCTTT. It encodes CASSSYRNTEAFF. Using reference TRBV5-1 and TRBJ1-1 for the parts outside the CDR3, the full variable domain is KAGVTQTPRYLIKTRGQQVTLSCSPISGHRSVSWYQQTPGQGLQFLFEYFSETQRNKGNFPGRFSGRQFSNSRSEMNVSTLELGDSALYLCASSSYRNTEAFFGQGTRLTVV.

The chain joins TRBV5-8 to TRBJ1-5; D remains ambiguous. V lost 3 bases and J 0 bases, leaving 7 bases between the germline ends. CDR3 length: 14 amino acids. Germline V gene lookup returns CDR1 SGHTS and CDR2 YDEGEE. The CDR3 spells CASSSRNSNQPQHF. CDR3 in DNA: TGTGCCAGCAGCTCAAGAAATAGCAATCAGCCCCAGCATTTT.

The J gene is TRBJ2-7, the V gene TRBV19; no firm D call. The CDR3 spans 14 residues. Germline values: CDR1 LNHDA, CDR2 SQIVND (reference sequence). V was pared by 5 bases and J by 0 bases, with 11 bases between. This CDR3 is CASSADWSSYEQYF. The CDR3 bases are TGTGCCAGTAGTGCTGACTGGAGCTCCTACGAGCAGTACTTC.

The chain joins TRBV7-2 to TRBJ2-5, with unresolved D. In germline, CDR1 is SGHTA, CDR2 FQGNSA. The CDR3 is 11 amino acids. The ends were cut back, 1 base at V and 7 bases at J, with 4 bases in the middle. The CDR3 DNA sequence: TGTGCCAGCAGCTTAGAGATGACCCAGTACTTC. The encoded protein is CASSLEMTQYF.

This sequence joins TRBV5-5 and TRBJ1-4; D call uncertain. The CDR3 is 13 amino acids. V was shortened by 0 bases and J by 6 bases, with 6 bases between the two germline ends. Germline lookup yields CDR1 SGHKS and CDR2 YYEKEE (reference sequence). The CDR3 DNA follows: TGTGCCAGCAGCTTGGGGGTTCATGAAAAACTGTTTTTT. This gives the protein CASSLGVHEKLFF.

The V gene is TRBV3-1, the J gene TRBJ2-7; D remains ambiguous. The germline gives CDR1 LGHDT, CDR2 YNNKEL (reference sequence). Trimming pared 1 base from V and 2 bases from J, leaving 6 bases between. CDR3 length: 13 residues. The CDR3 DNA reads TGTGCCAGCAGCCAAGGACGGGCCTACGAGCAGTACTTC. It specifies CASSQGRAYEQYF.

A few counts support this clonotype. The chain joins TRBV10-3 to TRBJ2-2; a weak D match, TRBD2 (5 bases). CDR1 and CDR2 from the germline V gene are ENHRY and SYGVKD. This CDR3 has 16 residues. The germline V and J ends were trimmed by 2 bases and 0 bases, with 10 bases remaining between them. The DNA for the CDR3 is TGTGCCATCAGTGAGAGCGGCGGAACGAACACCGGGGAGCTGTTTTTT. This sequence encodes CAISESGGTNTGELFF.

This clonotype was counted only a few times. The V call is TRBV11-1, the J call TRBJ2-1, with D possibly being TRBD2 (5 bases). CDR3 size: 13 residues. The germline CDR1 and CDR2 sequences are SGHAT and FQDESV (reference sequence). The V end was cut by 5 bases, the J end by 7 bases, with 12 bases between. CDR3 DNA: TGTGCCAGCAGCCCAAGGACGGGAAATGAGCAGTTCTTC. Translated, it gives CASSPRTGNEQFF.

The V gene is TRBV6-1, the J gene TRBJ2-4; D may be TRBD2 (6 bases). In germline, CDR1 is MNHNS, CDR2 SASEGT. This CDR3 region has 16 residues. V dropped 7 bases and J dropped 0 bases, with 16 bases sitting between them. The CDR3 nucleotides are TGTGCCAGCATCTCTGGAGCGGGCCTAGCCAAAAACATTCAGTACTTC. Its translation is CASISGAGLAKNIQYF.

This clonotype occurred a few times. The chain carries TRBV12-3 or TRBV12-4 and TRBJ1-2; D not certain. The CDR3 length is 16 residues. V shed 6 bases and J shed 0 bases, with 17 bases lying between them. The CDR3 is CASSHGLEAPNYGYTF. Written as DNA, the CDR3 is TGTGCCAGCAGCCACGGTTTGGAGGCCCCTAACTATGGCTACACCTTC.